The clone carrying this TCR beta chain was recorded only once. Original analysis: Estimates of nucleated cell counts were drawn from the amplification of reference gene primers. This table comes from immunoSEQ multiplex PCR, and its TCRdb copy is limited to in-frame clones, with some not included. The D gene and trimming were derived from the DNA, and the V and J assignments and clone size from that table. The profile shows over 150,000 clones, approximately 88% of them singletons. The sample originates from a study of blood T cell repertoires in COVID-19. Study details: The United States, Italy and Spain were the sources of the acute and convalescent COVID-19 samples. T cells, B-cell-depleted T cells, or PBMCs supplied cDNA or gDNA.

V was trimmed by 0 bases and J by 3 bases, leaving 9 bases between them. The CDR3 spans 16 residues. The germline V gene encodes CDR1 MGHRA and CDR2 YSYEKL. This chain links TRBV4-1 with TRBJ1-6, with D hard to call. Material for sequencing was peripheral blood. The clonotype comes from a woman aged 55-75 years with acute or convalescent COVID-19. This chain's CDR3 is CASSQEESGYNSPLHF. In DNA form, the CDR3 reads TGCGCCAGCAGCCAAGAAGAAAGCGGCTATAATTCACCCCTCCACTTT.